The source of this TCR beta chain is a study of control samples from healthy donors and cancer patients. The method was immunoSEQ multiplex PCR; TCRdb's version includes in-frame clones alone and lacks a portion of them. This table holds 25,000 or so clones, 85% found once. Input material: PBMCs. The clonotype originates from a woman in her sixties or seventies with head and neck cancer.

CDR3 DNA: TGCGCCAGCAGCCAAGAAGGGCGTTCTGTAAACTATGGCTACACCTTC. Protein sequence: CASSQEGRSVNYGYTF. The V call is TRBV4-1, the J call TRBJ1-2; D remains ambiguous. The CDR3 totals 16 residues. Looked up from germline, CDR1 is MGHRA and CDR2 is YSYEKL. The germline V and J ends were trimmed by 0 bases and 2 bases, with 13 bases remaining between them.